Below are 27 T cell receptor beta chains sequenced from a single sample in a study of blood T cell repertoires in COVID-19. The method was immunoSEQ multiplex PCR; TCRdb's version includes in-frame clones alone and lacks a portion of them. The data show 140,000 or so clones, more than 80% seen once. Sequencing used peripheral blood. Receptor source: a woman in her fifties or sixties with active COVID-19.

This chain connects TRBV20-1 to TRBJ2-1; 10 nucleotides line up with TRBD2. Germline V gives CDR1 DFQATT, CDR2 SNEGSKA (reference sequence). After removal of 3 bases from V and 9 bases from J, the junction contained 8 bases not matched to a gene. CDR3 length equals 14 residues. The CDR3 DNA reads TGCAGTGCTAGTGCCTTAGCGGGAGGAAGTGAGCAGTTCTTC. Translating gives CSASALAGGSEQFF.

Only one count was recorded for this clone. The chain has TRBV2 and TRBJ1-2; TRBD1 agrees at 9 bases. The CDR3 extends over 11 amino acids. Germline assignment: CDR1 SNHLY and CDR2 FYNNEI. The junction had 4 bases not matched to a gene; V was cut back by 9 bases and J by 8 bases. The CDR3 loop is CARRTGEGYTF. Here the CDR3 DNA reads TGTGCCAGGAGGACAGGGGAAGGCTACACCTTC.

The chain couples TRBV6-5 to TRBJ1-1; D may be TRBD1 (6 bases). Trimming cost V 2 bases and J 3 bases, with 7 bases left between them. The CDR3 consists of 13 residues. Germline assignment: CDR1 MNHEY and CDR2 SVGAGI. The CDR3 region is CASSYAGDTEAFF. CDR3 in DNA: TGTGCCAGCAGTTACGCAGGGGACACTGAAGCTTTCTTT.

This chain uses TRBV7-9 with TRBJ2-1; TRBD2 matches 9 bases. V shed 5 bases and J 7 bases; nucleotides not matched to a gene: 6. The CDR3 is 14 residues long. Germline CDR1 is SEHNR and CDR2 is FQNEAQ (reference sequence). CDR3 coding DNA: TGTGCCAGCAGCCGTCTAGCGGGAATGAATGAGCAGTTCTTC. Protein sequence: CASSRLAGMNEQFF.

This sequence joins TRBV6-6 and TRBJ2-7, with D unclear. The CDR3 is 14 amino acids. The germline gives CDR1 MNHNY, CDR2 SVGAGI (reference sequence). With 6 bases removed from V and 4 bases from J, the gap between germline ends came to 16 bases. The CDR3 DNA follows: TGTGCCAGCAGCTCGGCAGGATTTTTATACGAGCAGTACTTC. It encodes CASSSAGFLYEQYF.

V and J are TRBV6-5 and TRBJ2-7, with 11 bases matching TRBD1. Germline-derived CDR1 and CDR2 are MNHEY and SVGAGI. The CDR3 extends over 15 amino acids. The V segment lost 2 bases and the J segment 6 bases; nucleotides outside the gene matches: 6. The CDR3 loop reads CASSYAPGQGGEQYF. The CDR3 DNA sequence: TGTGCCAGCAGTTACGCGCCGGGACAGGGGGGCGAGCAGTACTTC.

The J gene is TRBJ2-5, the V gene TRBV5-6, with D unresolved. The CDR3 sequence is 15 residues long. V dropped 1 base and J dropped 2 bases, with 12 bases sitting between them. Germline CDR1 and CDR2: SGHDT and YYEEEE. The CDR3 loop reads CASSLRSRMQETQYF. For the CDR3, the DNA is TGTGCCAGCAGCTTGAGGTCGCGGATGCAAGAGACCCAGTACTTC. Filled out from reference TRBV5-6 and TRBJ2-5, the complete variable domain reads DAGVTQSPTHLIKTRGQQVTLRCSPKSGHDTVSWYQQALGQGPQFIFQYYEEEERQRGNFPDRFSGHQFPNYSSELNVNALLLGDSALYLCASSLRSRMQETQYFGPGTRLLVL.

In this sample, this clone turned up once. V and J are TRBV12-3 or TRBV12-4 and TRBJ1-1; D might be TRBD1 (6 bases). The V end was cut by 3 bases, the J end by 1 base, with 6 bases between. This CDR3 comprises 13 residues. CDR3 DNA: TGTGCCAGCAGTTTCAGGGGGAACACTGAAGCTTTCTTT. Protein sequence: CASSFRGNTEAFF.

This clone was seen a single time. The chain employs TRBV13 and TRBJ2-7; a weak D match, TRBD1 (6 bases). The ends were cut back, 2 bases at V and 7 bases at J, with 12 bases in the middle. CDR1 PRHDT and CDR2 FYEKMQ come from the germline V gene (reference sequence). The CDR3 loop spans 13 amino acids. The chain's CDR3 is CASSLRQAWEQYF. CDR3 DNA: TGTGCCAGCAGCTTACGACAGGCATGGGAGCAGTACTTC.

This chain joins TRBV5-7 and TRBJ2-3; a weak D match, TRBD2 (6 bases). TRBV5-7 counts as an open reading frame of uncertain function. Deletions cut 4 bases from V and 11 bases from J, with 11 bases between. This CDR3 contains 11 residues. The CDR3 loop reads CASSRGEVQYF. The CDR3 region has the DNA TGTGCCAGCAGCCGAGGGGAGGTGCAGTATTTT.

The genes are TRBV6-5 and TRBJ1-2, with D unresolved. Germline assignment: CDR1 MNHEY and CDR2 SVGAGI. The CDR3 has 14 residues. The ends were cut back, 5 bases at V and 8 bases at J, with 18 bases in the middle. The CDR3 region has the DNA TGTGCCAGCAGTCTGGAGGCCCGGAGGCGAGGCTACACCTTC. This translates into CASSLEARRRGYTF.

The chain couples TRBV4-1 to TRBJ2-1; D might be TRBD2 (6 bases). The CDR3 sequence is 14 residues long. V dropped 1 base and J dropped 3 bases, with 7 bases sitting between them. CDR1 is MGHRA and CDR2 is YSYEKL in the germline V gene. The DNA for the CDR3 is TGCGCCAGCAGCCAAGCCGGGAGCTACAATGAGCAGTTCTTC. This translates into CASSQAGSYNEQFF.

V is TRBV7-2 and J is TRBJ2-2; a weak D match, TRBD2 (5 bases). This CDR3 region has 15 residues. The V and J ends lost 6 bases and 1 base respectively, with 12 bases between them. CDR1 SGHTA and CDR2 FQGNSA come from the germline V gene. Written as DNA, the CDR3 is TGTGCCAGCAGGAAGGGAGTAGGGAACACCGGGGAGCTGTTTTTT. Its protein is CASRKGVGNTGELFF. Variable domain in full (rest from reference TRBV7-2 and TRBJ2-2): GAGVSQSPSNKVTEKGKDVELRCDPISGHTALYWYRQSLGQGLEFLIYFQGNSAPDKSGLPSDRFSAERTGGSVSTLTIQRTQQEDSAVYLCASRKGVGNTGELFFGEGSRLTVL.

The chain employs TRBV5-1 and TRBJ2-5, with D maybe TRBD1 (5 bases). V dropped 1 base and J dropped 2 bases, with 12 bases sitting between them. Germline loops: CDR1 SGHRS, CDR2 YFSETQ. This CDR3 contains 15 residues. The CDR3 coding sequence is TGCGCCAGCAGCTTGTGGGGCCTAGGTCAAGAGACCCAGTACTTC. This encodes CASSLWGLGQETQYF.

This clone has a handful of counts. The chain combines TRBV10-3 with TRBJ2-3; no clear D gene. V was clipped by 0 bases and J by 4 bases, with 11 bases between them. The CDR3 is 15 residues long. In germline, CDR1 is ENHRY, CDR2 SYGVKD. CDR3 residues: CAISESTRLADTQYF. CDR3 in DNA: TGTGCCATCAGTGAGTCGACCAGGCTGGCAGATACGCAGTATTTT.

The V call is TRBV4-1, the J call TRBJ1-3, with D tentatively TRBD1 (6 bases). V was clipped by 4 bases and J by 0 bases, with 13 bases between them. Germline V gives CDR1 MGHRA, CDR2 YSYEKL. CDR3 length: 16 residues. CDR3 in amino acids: CASSPGGQSSGNTIYF. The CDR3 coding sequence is TGCGCCAGCAGCCCCGGAGGACAGAGCTCTGGAAACACCATATATTTT.

The CDR3 bases are TGTGCCAGCCTATCACCATCCTACGAGCAGTACTTC. Translating it yields CASLSPSYEQYF. This rearrangement joins TRBV6-5 to TRBJ2-7; D gene unclear. Deletions cut 8 bases from V and 1 base from J, with 9 bases between. The CDR3 consists of 12 residues. Germline values: CDR1 MNHEY, CDR2 SVGAGI.

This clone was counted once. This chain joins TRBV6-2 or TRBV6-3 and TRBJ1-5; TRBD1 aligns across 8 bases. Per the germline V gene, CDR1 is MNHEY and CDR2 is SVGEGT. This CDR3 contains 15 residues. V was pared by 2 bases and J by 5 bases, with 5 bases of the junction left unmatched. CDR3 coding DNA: TGTGCCAGCAGTTACCTCAGGGGGCCCGATCAGCCCCAGCATTTT. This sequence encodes CASSYLRGPDQPQHF.

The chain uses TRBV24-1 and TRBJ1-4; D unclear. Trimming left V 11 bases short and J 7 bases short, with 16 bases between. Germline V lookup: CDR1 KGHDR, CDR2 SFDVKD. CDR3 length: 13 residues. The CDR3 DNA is TGTGCCATCCTGTGGAGGGAGGGTGAAAAACTGTTTTTT. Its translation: CAILWREGEKLFF.

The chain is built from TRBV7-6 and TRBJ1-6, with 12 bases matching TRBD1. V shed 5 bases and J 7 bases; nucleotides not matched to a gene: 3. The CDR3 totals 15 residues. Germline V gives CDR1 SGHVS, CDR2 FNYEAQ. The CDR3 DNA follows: TGTGCCAGCAGCAGGGACAGGGGGCCAAATTCACCCCTCCACTTT. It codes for CASSRDRGPNSPLHF. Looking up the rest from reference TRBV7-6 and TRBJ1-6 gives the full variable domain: GAGVSQSPRYKVTKRGQDVALRCDPISGHVSLYWYRQALGQGPEFLTYFNYEAQQDKSGLPNDRFSAERPEGSISTLTIQRTEQRDSAMYRCASSRDRGPNSPLHFGNGTRLTVT.

CDR3 DNA: TGTGCCAGCAGCTTCGTAGCGGGAGGAAGGTCCACAGATACGCAGTATTTT. It translates to CASSFVAGGRSTDTQYF. This sequence joins TRBV7-2 and TRBJ2-3, with 10 bases lining up with TRBD2. V lost 3 bases and J lost 2; bases outside the gene matches: 8. The CDR3 extends over 17 amino acids. Germline V gene data show CDR1 as SGHTA and CDR2 as FQGNSA.

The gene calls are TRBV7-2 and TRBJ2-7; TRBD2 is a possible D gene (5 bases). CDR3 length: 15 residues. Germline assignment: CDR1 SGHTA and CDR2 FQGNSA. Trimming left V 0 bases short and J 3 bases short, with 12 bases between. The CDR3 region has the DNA TGTGCCAGCAGCTTAGCGAGGGTCCCCTACTACGAGCAGTACTTC. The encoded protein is CASSLARVPYYEQYF.

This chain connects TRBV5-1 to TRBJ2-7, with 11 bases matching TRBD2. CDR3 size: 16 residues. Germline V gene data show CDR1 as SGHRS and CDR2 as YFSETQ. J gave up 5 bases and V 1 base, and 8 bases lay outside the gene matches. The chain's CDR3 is CASSLYSGRARDEQYF. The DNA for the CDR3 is TGCGCCAGCAGCTTGTATAGCGGGAGGGCCCGGGACGAGCAGTACTTC.

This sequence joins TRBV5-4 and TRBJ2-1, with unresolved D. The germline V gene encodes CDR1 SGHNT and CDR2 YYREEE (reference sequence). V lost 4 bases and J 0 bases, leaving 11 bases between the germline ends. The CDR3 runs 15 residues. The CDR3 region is CASSPPLSSYNEQFF. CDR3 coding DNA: TGTGCCAGCAGCCCACCACTTAGCTCCTACAATGAGCAGTTCTTC.

CDR3 loop: CACSRSGGYEQYF. The DNA of the CDR3 is TGTGCCTGTTCCAGGAGCGGGGGCTACGAGCAGTACTTC. V usage is TRBV30 and J usage is TRBJ2-7; TRBD2 matches at 8 bases. V was pared by 6 bases and J by 3 bases, with 7 bases of the junction left unmatched. Germline CDR1 reads GTSNPN; CDR2 reads SVGIG (reference sequence). The CDR3 consists of 13 residues.

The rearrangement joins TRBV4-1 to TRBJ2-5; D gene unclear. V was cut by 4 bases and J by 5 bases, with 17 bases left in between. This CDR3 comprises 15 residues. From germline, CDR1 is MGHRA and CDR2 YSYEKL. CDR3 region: CASSPANQVGETQYF. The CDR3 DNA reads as TGCGCCAGCAGCCCAGCAAATCAGGTTGGGGAGACCCAGTACTTC.

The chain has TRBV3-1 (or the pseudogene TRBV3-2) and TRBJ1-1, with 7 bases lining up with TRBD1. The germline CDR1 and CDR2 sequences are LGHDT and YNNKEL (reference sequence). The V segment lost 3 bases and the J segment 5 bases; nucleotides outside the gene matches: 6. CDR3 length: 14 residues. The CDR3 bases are TGTGCCAGCAGCCACCTACAGGGGCGAACTGAAGCTTTCTTT. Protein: CASSHLQGRTEAFF.